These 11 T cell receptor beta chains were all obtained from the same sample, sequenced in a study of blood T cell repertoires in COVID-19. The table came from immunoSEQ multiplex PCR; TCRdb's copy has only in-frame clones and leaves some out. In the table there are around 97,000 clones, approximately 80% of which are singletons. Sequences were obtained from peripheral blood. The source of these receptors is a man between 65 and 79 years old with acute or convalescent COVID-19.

The DNA of the CDR3 is TGTGCCAGTCGACAGGGGACTAATGAAAAACTGTTTTTT. Amino acids: CASRQGTNEKLFF. This rearrangement joins TRBV6-6 to TRBJ1-4; 8 nucleotides match TRBD1. From germline, CDR1 is MNHNY and CDR2 SVGAGI (reference sequence). Trimming took 9 bases from V and 2 from J; bases not matched to a gene: 2. The CDR3 contains 13 residues.

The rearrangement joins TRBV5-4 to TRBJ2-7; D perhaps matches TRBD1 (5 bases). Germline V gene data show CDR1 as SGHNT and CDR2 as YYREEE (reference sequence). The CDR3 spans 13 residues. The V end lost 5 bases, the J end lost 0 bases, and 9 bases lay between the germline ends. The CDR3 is CASSLQASYEQYF. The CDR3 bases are TGTGCCAGCAGTTTACAGGCCTCCTACGAGCAGTACTTC. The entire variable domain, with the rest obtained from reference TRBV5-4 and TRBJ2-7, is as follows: ETGVTQSPTHLIKTRGQQVTLRCSSQSGHNTVSWYQQALGQGPQFIFQYYREEENGRGNFPPRFSGLQFPNYSSELNVNALELDDSALYLCASSLQASYEQYFGPGTRLTVT.

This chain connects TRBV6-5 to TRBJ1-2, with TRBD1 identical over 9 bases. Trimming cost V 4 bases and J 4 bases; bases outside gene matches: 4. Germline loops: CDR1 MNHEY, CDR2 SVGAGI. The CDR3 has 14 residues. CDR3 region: CASSWDRDGYGYTF. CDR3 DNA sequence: TGTGCCAGCAGTTGGGACAGGGACGGCTATGGCTACACCTTC.

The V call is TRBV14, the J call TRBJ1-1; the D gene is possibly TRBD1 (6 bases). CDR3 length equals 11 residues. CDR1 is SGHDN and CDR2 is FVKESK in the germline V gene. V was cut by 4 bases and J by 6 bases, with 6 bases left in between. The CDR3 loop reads CASSRTAEAFF. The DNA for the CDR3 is TGTGCCAGCAGCCGGACAGCTGAAGCTTTCTTT.

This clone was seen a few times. In DNA, the CDR3 is TGTGCCAGCAGATTCACGGAACAGCCCTCCTACGAGCAGTACTTC. Residues: CASRFTEQPSYEQYF. V and J are TRBV7-8 and TRBJ2-7, with D uncertain. Trimming shortened V by 6 bases and J by 0 bases, and 15 bases separated the two germline ends. Germline assignment: CDR1 SGHVS and CDR2 FQNEAQ. CDR3 size: 15 residues.

CDR3 sequence reads: CASSPTGGRVREQYF. DNA of the CDR3: TGTGCCAGCAGCCCTACAGGGGGCCGCGTACGAGAGCAGTACTTC. The chain has TRBV5-8 and TRBJ2-7, with 9 bases aligning to TRBD1. Germline-derived CDR1 and CDR2 are SGHTS and YDEGEE. The CDR3 runs to 15 residues. The V gene end was trimmed by 4 bases and the J gene end by 7 bases; junction bases not matched to a gene: 12.

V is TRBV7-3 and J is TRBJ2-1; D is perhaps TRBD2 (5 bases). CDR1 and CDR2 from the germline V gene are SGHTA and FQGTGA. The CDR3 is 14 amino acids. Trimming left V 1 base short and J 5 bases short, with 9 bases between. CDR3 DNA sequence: TGTGCCAGCAGCTTAAGGGGAGACGACAATGAGCAGTTCTTC. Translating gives CASSLRGDDNEQFF.

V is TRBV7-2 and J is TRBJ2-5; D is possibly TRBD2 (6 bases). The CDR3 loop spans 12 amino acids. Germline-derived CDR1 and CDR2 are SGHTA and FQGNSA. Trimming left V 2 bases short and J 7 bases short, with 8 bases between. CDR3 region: CASSLLGGTQYF. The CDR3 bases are TGTGCCAGCAGCTTATTGGGGGGGACCCAGTACTTC.

CDR3 nucleotide sequence: TGTGCCAGCAGCCCACGACGCCGGGTAAACACTGAAGCTTTCTTT. Amino acid sequence: CASSPRRRVNTEAFF. V is TRBV11-2 and J is TRBJ1-1; D not certain. There are 15 residues in the CDR3. The V end was cut by 5 bases, the J end by 2 bases, with 15 bases between. The germline V gene encodes CDR1 SGHAT and CDR2 FQNNGV. Complete variable domain (other parts from reference TRBV11-2 and TRBJ1-1): EAGVAQSPRYKIIEKRQSVAFWCNPISGHATLYWYQQILGQGPKLLIQFQNNGVVDDSQLPKDRFSAERLKGVDSTLKIQPAKLEDSAVYLCASSPRRRVNTEAFFGQGTRLTVV.

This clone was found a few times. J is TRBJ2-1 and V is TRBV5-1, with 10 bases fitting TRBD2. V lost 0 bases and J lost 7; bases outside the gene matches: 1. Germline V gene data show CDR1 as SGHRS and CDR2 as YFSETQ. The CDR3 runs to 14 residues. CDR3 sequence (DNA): TGCGCCAGCAGCTTGGAGCGGGAGGGGAATGAGCAGTTCTTC. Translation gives CASSLEREGNEQFF.

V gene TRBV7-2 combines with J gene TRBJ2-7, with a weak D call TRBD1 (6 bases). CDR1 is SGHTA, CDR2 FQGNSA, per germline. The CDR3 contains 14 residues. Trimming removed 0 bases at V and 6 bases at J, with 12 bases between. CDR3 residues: CASSLAQGQPEQYF. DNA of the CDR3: TGTGCCAGCAGCTTAGCGCAAGGACAGCCCGAGCAGTACTTC.